Following are 5 T cell receptor beta chains from one sample sequenced in a study of blood T cell repertoires in COVID-19 (dated by TCRdb to the early 2020s). Libraries were made using the immunoSEQ multiplex PCR assay. TCRdb re-hosts the immuneACCESS table, in-frame sequences only. Its copies lack some clones; in the studies checked, an unresolved V gene accounts for under half of them, and the cause for the rest is not known. Across this sample there are about 440,000 clones, with roughly 87% seen only once. The ten most abundant clones make up about 0.57% of the sample. The sample comprised PBMCs or T cells enriched from blood (not recorded which). The receptors come from a man between 18 and 35 years old who had recovered from COVID-19.

The chain employs TRBV7-3 and TRBJ2-1, with 7 bases aligning to TRBD2. J lost 8 bases, V lost 1 base, and 2 bases had no gene match. Germline V gene lookup returns CDR1 SGHTA and CDR2 FQGTGA. There are 13 residues in the CDR3. CDR3 residues: CASSLIRGDEQFF. The DNA for the CDR3 is TGTGCCAGCAGCTTAATCCGGGGGGATGAGCAGTTCTTC.

The J gene is TRBJ1-2, the V gene TRBV7-3; 12 positions agree with TRBD1. Trimming took 2 bases from V and 5 from J; bases not matched to a gene: 6. Germline values: CDR1 SGHTA, CDR2 FQGTGA. This CDR3 contains 16 residues. The DNA for the CDR3 is TGTGCCAGCAGCTTAGGGGACAGGGGGCGTCAATATGGCTACACCTTC. It codes for CASSLGDRGRQYGYTF.

The CDR3 loop is CASRLGQGSTGELFF. The CDR3 nucleotides read TGTGCCAGCAGACTAGGACAGGGGAGCACCGGGGAGCTGTTTTTT. V is TRBV7-8 and J is TRBJ2-2; 9 bases are a match to TRBD1. CDR3 size: 15 residues. Looked up from germline, CDR1 is SGHVS and CDR2 is FQNEAQ. The V and J ends lost 6 bases and 4 bases, in that order; junction bases with no gene match: 6.

This chain joins TRBV5-1 and TRBJ2-7, with 8 bases fitting TRBD1. Trimming at V came to 5 bases and at J to 5 bases, leaving 6 bases not matched to a gene. Germline CDR1 reads SGHRS; CDR2 reads YFSETQ. The CDR3 extends over 13 amino acids. The CDR3 is CASSLGQGHEQYF. The CDR3 DNA follows: TGCGCCAGCAGTTTAGGACAGGGCCACGAGCAGTACTTC.

This clone has just a few counts. CDR3 sequence (DNA): TGTGCCAGCAGTGAAAGTTCGGGACAGGGAACTCAGCCCCAGCATTTT. Amino acid sequence: CASSESSGQGTQPQHF. This rearrangement joins TRBV2 to TRBJ1-5; 9 nucleotides line up with TRBD1. CDR1 is SNHLY, CDR2 FYNNEI, per germline. The CDR3 extends over 16 amino acids. After removal of 2 bases from V and 6 bases from J, the junction contained 8 bases not matched to a gene.